This TCR beta chain was found in a study of regulatory T cells in long-lasting Graves disease. Time point here: newly diagnosed GD, antithyroid drugs for less than 3 months. The TCR library was prepared using RNA isolated from PBMCs. V lost 3 bases, J lost 3 bases, and 4 bases stayed unmatched. Germline-derived CDR1 and CDR2 are SGDLS and YYNGEE. CDR3 length equals 16 residues. Building of the TCR beta libraries involved iRepertoire HTBI primers and Arm-PCR of CDR3 regions. One entry per CDR3 protein, called by TCRdb with MiXCR from the multiplex PCR reads. The sample comprises 530,000 or so distinct CDR3 sequences, approximately 16% of which are singletons, and around 11% rests with the top ten. A further study also used this sample, focusing on T cells in Graves' hyperthyroidism and ophthalmopathy.

The receptor was derived from a young man with Graves disease. The rearrangement uses TRBV9 and TRBJ2-1; TRBD2 matches at 12 bases. The specimen comprised peripheral blood mononuclear cells (PBMCs), sampled at new diagnosis, from a patient treated with antithyroid drugs. The CDR3: CASSASGRADYNEQFF. In nucleotides, the CDR3 is TGTGCCAGCAGCGCTAGCGGGAGGGCCGACTACAATGAGCAGTTCTTC.